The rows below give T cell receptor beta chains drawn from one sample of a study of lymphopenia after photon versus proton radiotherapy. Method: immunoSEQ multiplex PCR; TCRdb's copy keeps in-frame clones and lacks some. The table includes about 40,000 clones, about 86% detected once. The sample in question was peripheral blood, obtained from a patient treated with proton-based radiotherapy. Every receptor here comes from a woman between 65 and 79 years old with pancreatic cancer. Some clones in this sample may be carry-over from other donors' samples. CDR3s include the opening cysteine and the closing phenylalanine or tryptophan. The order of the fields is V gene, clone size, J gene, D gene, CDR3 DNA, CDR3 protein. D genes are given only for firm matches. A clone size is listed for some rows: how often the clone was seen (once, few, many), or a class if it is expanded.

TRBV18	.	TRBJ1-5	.	TGTGCCAGCTCACCAGTGAGACAGATCGCTCAGCCCCAGCATTTT	CASSPVRQIAQPQHF
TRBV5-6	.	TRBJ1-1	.	TGTGCCAGCAGTTACCTGGACACGATCATGAACACTGAAGCTTTCTTT	CASSYLDTIMNTEAFF
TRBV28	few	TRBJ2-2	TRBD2	TGTGCCAGCAGTCTGACTAGCGGGAGGGGAAAGAAGTCGGGGGAGCTGTTTTTT	CASSLTSGRGKKSGELFF
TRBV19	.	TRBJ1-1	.	TGTGCCACCGGCCCGAGGGGAACAACTGAAGCTTTCTTT	CATGPRGTTEAFF
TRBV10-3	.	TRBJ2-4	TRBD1	TGTGCCATCAGTGAGTCGGGGACAGGGGTGAGCAAAAACATTCAGTACTTC	CAISESGTGVSKNIQYF
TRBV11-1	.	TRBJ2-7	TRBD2	TGTGCCAGCAGCTCCGGCAGACTAGCGGGAGCTCACGAGCAGTACTTC	CASSSGRLAGAHEQYF
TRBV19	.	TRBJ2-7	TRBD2	TGTGCCAGTAGTACGGGACTAGCCTACGAGCAGTACTTC	CASSTGLAYEQYF
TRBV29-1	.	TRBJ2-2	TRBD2	TGCAGCGTTGAAGACTCAGCGGGAGATACCGGGGAGCTGTTTTTT	CSVEDSAGDTGELFF
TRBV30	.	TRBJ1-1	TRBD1	TGTGCCTGGACGATACAGGGGTCCACTGAAGCTTTCTTT	CAWTIQGSTEAFF
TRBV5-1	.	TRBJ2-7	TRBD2	TGCGCCAGCAGCTTGCTAGCGGGGGGGTCATACGAGCAGTACTTC	CASSLLAGGSYEQYF
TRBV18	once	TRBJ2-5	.	TGTGCCAGCTCACCAGGGAGCGGCCAACTGACCCAGTACTTC	CASSPGSGQLTQYF
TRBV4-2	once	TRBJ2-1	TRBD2	TGTGCCAGCAGCCAGAAGGGACTAGCGGGAGAGAATGAGCAGTTCTTC	CASSQKGLAGENEQFF
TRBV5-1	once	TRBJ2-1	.	TGCGCCAGCAGCTTGCCACAGGGTCCTGAGCAGTTCTTC	CASSLPQGPEQFF
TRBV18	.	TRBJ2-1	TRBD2	TGTGCCAGCTCACCGCGTAGCGGGAGCTCCTACAATGAGCAGTTCTTC	CASSPRSGSSYNEQFF
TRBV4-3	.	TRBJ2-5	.	TGCGCCAGCAGCCAAGATGGAGGGGGCGAGGAGACCCAGTACTTC	CASSQDGGGEETQYF
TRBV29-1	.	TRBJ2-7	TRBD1	TGCAGCGCGACCGGGACAGGGGTGTCCGAGCAGTACTTC	CSATGTGVSEQYF
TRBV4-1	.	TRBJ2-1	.	TGCGCCAGCAGCCAAGGACCGGCCTACTCCTACAATGAGCAGTTCTTC	CASSQGPAYSYNEQFF
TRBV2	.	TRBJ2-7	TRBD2	TGTGCCAGCAGTAAGAGGCGGGAGGCCCTCGCCTACGAGCAGTACTTC	CASSKRREALAYEQYF
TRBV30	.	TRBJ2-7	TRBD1	TGTGCCTGGGGAAGACAGGGGGCTAGGGACGAGCAGTACTTC	CAWGRQGARDEQYF
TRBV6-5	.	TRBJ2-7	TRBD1	TGTGCCAGCAGGGTTGGACAGGGTCAAAGAGAGCAGTACTTC	CASRVGQGQREQYF
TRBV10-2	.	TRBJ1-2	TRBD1	TGCGCCAGCAACCAAGGACAGGGCCGCTATGGCTACACCTTC	CASNQGQGRYGYTF
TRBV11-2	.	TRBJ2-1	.	TGTGCCAGCAGCCCGATAGGGCCCTCCTACAATGAGCAGTTCTTC	CASSPIGPSYNEQFF
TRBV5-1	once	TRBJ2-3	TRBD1	TGCGCCAGCAGCTTGGCCGGACAGGGGATCACAGATACGCAGTATTTT	CASSLAGQGITDTQYF
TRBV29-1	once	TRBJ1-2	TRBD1	TGCAGCGTTGAACCAGGGGGAGGAGCAGGCGGCTACACCTTC	CSVEPGGGAGGYTF
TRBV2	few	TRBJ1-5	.	TGTGCCAGCAGTGAAGCGGCAGATAATCAGCCCCAGCATTTT	CASSEAADNQPQHF
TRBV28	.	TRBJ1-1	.	TGTGCCAGCAGCGCCCCCTCTTTGAACACTGAAGCTTTCTTT	CASSAPSLNTEAFF
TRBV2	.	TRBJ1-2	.	TGTGCCAGCCTGCCAAGTGGAGGGTACATCGTAGGTGGCTACACCTTC	CASLPSGGYIVGGYTF
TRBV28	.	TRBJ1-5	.	TGTGCCAGCAGCTATACAGGCTTAGGCAATCAGCCCCAGCATTTT	CASSYTGLGNQPQHF
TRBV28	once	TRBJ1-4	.	TGTGCCAGCATCCACCGGGACGCAGCTAATGAAAAACTGTTTTTT	CASIHRDAANEKLFF
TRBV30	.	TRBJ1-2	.	TGTGCCTGGAGTGTAAATAGAGATTGGAACTATGGCTACACCTTC	CAWSVNRDWNYGYTF
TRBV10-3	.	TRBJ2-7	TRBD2	TGTGCCATCGGCGGGACTAGCGGGAGTTACGAGCAGTACTTC	CAIGGTSGSYEQYF
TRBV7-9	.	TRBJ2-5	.	TGTGCCAGCAGCTATGGGACTACAGGGCGGGAGACCCAGTACTTC	CASSYGTTGRETQYF
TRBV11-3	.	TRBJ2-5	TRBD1	TGTGCCAGCAGCGACCGACAGGGGGGAGGAGAGACCCAGTACTTC	CASSDRQGGGETQYF
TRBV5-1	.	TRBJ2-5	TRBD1	TGCGCCAGCAGCTTGGGAGGGGGCGGCCAAGAGACCCAGTACTTC	CASSLGGGGQETQYF
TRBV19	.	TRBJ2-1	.	TGTGCCAGTAGTATAGCACTCAACAATGAGCAGTTCTTC	CASSIALNNEQFF
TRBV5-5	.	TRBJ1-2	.	TGTGCCAGCAGCTTGGACGGACTCCCGGGGAGGTATGGCTACACCTTC	CASSLDGLPGRYGYTF
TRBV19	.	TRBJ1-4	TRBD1	TGTGCCAGTAGTCCCAGCAGGGGGCGTGAAAAACTGTTTTTT	CASSPSRGREKLFF
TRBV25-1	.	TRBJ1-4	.	TGTGCCAGCAGTGGCCGTCCGGGACATAATGAAAAACTGTTTTTT	CASSGRPGHNEKLFF
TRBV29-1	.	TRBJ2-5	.	TGCAGCGTTGAGATTGGGGGGGAGACCCAGTACTTC	CSVEIGGETQYF
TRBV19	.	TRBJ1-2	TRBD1	TGTGCCAGTACCCCTCAAGGGACAGTTTACGGCTACACCTTC	CASTPQGTVYGYTF
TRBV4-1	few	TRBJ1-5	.	TGCGCCAGCAGCAAAGGGGGTAGCAATCAGCCCCAGCATTTT	CASSKGGSNQPQHF
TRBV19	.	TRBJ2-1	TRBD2	TGTGCCAGTAGTTGGGGTAGCGGGGGGACTACAGGGAATGAGCAGTTCTTC	CASSWGSGGTTGNEQFF
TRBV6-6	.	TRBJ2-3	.	TGTGCCAGCAGTGCCGGGGGCGCCGGGGGCACAGATACGCAGTATTTT	CASSAGGAGGTDTQYF
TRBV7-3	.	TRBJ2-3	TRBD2	TGTGCCACCGGCGGGGGTGCGGGAGATACGCAGTATTTT	CATGGGAGDTQYF
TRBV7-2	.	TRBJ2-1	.	TGTGCCAGCAGCTTAGAACTTCGCGATGAGCAGTTCTTC	CASSLELRDEQFF
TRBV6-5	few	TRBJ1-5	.	TGTGCCAGCAGGTCCACCATCCAGGGGCACCAGCCCCAGCATTTT	CASRSTIQGHQPQHF
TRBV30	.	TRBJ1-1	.	TGTGCCTGGAGTGTTAACAGCCTGAACACTGAAGCTTTCTTT	CAWSVNSLNTEAFF
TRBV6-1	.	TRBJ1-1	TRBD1	TGTGCCAGCAGTGAACAGCAGGGGGACTTGAACACTGAAGCTTTCTTT	CASSEQQGDLNTEAFF
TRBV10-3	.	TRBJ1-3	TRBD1	TGTGCCATCAGTGGACAGGGGACCAAGACTGGAAACACCATATATTTT	CAISGQGTKTGNTIYF
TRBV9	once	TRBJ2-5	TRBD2	TGTGCCAGCAGCCGCCTAGCGGGGGAGACCCAGTACTTC	CASSRLAGETQYF
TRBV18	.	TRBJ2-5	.	TGTGCCAGCTCTCCCCTCCGGGGGTACCAAGAGACCCAGTACTTC	CASSPLRGYQETQYF
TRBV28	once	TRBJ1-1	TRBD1	TGTGCCAGCAGTCCCCAAGGACAGGGGCACACTGAAGCTTTCTTT	CASSPQGQGHTEAFF